Shown below are 21 T cell receptor beta chains from a single sample sequenced in a study of Graves' ophthalmopathy and Graves' hyperthyroidism. TCR beta CDR3 amplification used RNA transcripts. The first-round RT-PCR employed HTBI primers together with the Qiagen OneStep RT-PCR kit. A multiplex PCR was then performed as the second round. From the multiplex PCR reads, TCRdb called clonotypes with MiXCR, one entry per CDR3 protein. The sample has about 1.2 million distinct CDR3 sequences, about 38% seen once; the top ten hold roughly 11%. The specimen sequenced was peripheral blood or thyroid tissue (not recorded which). The receptor source for this set is an adult man with Graves' hyperthyroidism.

The gene calls are TRBV29-1 and TRBJ1-1; D unresolved. Germline-derived CDR1 and CDR2 are SQVTM and ANQGSEA. V was clipped by 8 bases and J by 7 bases, with 11 bases between them. The CDR3 spans 10 residues. The CDR3 DNA follows: TGCAGCTCCGGACGGAGTGAAGCTTTCTTT. As protein: CSSGRSEAFF.

V usage is TRBV11-2 and J usage is TRBJ2-6; TRBD2 might be the D (5 bases). Germline V gives CDR1 SGHAT, CDR2 FQNNGV. Trimming took 4 bases from V and 1 from J, leaving 17 bases between them. The CDR3 contains 18 residues. For the CDR3, the DNA is TGTGCCAGCAGCTCAGGAAGAGGGTGGGAGTCTGGGGCCAACGTCCTGACTTTC. It codes for CASSSGRGWESGANVLTF.

V is TRBV5-6 and J is TRBJ2-2; the D is unclear. The CDR3 contains 13 residues. Germline V gene data show CDR1 as SGHDT and CDR2 as YYEEEE. V shed 0 bases and J shed 7 bases, with 7 bases lying between them. The CDR3 nucleotides read TGTGCCAGCAGCTTGGGGTCACTCGGGGAGCTGTTTTTT. Its protein is CASSLGSLGELFF.

The chain links TRBV12-3 or TRBV12-4 to TRBJ2-2, with TRBD1 matching 7 bases. CDR3 length equals 16 residues. The CDR3 DNA reads as TGTGCTAGTGGTTTGGTACTGGGCAGGGGGACCGGGGAGCTGTTTTTT. It specifies CASGLVLGRGTGELFF.

This chain links TRBV20-1 with TRBJ1-2, with 8 bases identical to TRBD1. The V gene's germline CDR1 is DFQATT and CDR2 SNEGSKA (reference sequence). Trimming at V came to 1 base and at J to 7 bases, leaving 2 bases not matched to a gene. The CDR3 is made up of 12 amino acids. The CDR3 spells CSARAGTGGYTF. CDR3 DNA sequence: TGCAGTGCTAGAGCCGGGACAGGTGGCTACACCTTC.

This rearrangement joins TRBV6-2 or TRBV6-3 to TRBJ1-2; TRBD1 aligns across 7 bases. CDR3 length: 14 residues. V lost 6 bases, J lost 4 bases, and 8 bases stayed unmatched. The germline CDR1 and CDR2 sequences are MNHEY and SVGEGT. The CDR3 bases are TGTGCCAGCAGCGACAGGGACAGAATCTATGGCTACACCTTC. It translates to CASSDRDRIYGYTF.

This clonotype was recorded many times. The V and J genes are TRBV10-3 and TRBJ2-2; D is perhaps TRBD1 (6 bases). The CDR3 contains 12 residues. V shed 6 bases and J shed 4 bases, with 6 bases lying between them. CDR1 ENHRY and CDR2 SYGVKD come from the germline V gene. CDR3 region: CAIRGGTGELFF. The CDR3 nucleotides read TGTGCCATCAGAGGGGGCACCGGGGAGCTGTTTTTT.

The J gene is TRBJ1-2, the V gene TRBV19; the D is unclear. CDR1 is LNHDA and CDR2 is SQIVND in the germline V gene (reference sequence). This CDR3 is built from 12 residues. V lost 5 bases, J lost 6 bases, and 10 bases lay in between. The CDR3 bases are TGTGCCAGTAGTTGGGTCAGAGATGGCTACACCTTC. It encodes CASSWVRDGYTF.

This clonotype appeared many times. At one end, the junction sequence differs from germline, possibly due to a read error. This chain uses TRBV29-1 with TRBJ2-2; 9 nucleotides line up with TRBD1. The CDR3 runs to 13 residues. Germline V gene data show CDR1 as SQVTM and CDR2 as ANQGSEA. Here the CDR3 DNA reads TGCAGCGTTAAAGACAGGGGGACCGGGGAGCTGTTTTTT. This codes for CSVKDRGTGELFF.

The V gene is TRBV7-9, the J gene TRBJ2-5; 7 bases line up with TRBD2. This CDR3 region has 16 residues. The V and J ends lost 3 bases and 9 bases, in that order; junction bases with no gene match: 16. CDR1 is SEHNR and CDR2 is FQNEAQ in the germline V gene (reference sequence). The CDR3 DNA sequence: TGTGCCAGCAGCTTCTACTTGGATCAGGGAGGGCAGCCCCAGTACTTC. Translated, it gives CASSFYLDQGGQPQYF.

Comment on this clonotype: The germline gene is not matched at one end of the junction; a read error may be the cause. The genes are TRBV6-5 and TRBJ2-7; D is uncertain. The CDR3 consists of 17 residues. Germline lookup yields CDR1 MNHEY and CDR2 SVGAGI. In DNA form, the CDR3 reads TGTGCCGGCAGTTACTCGAGGTCCAGGACCCGCGAAGACGAGCAGTACTTC. It is translated as CAGSYSRSRTREDEQYF.

Comment on this clonotype: Because it lacks the conserved phenylalanine or tryptophan at the end, this CDR3 is likely a read error. The chain joins TRBV7-2 to TRBJ1-6, with D uncertain. There are 14 residues in the CDR3. The germline V gene has CDR1 SGHTA and CDR2 FQGNSA. Trimming left V 4 bases short and J 13 bases short, with 17 bases between. CDR3: CASSSLRVPSPLHL. The DNA of the CDR3 is TGTGCCAGCAGCTCCCTCCGGGTACCCTCGCCCCTCCACCTT.

Remarks on this clonotype: One end of the junction is discordant with germline, which a read error may explain. The CDR3 region has the DNA TGTGCCAGTACAGCGGGGGCTAACGTCCTGACTTTC. It codes for CASTAGANVLTF. The chain couples TRBV7-9 to TRBJ2-6; TRBD2 agrees at 8 bases. Germline V gene lookup returns CDR1 SEHNR and CDR2 FQNEAQ (reference sequence). The CDR3 is made up of 12 amino acids.

This rearrangement joins TRBV10-3 to TRBJ1-5, with 7 bases lining up with TRBD1. Germline V lookup: CDR1 ENHRY, CDR2 SYGVKD. Germline trimming cut 4 bases from V and 3 bases from J; bases unmatched to any gene: 9. The length of the CDR3 is 16 residues. The CDR3 bases are TGTGCCATCAGTGCCCAGATAACAGGGGCCAATCAGCCCCAGCATTTT. Protein sequence: CAISAQITGANQPQHF.

The chain has TRBV12-3 or TRBV12-4 and TRBJ1-5, with D perhaps matching TRBD1 (6 bases). V was clipped by 6 bases and J by 5 bases, with 14 bases between them. This CDR3 is 14 amino acids long. CDR3 in DNA: TGTGCCAGCAGGGGGGGGGCTTCGGATCAGCCCCAGCATTTT. Amino acid sequence: CASRGGASDQPQHF.

This clonotype occurred many times. In DNA form, the CDR3 reads TGTGCCAGCACGGCTAGCGGACTCCCGGGTTACGAGCAGTACTTC. Amino acid sequence: CASTASGLPGYEQYF. This rearrangement joins TRBV7-2 to TRBJ2-7; 7 bases match TRBD2. The CDR3 has 15 residues. Germline loops: CDR1 SGHTA, CDR2 FQGNSA. V lost 7 bases, J lost 4 bases, and 13 bases stayed unmatched.

This clonotype was picked up many times. This rearrangement joins TRBV12-3 or TRBV12-4 to TRBJ1-6, with TRBD1 as a possible D gene (5 bases). This CDR3 region has 14 residues. The ends were cut back, 4 bases at V and 3 bases at J, with 7 bases in the middle. The CDR3 region is CASSWGNYNSPLHF. The CDR3 DNA follows: TGTGCCAGCAGTTGGGGCAACTATAATTCACCCCTCCACTTT.

This clonotype has a handful of counts. The genes are TRBV7-9 and TRBJ2-7; no reliable D call. This CDR3 has 14 residues. V lost 8 bases and J lost 4, with 18 bases in between. Germline loops: CDR1 SEHNR, CDR2 FQNEAQ (reference sequence). The CDR3 bases are TGTGCCAGCTCCCGGGCAGGAACCCGATACGAGCAGTACTTC. Protein product: CASSRAGTRYEQYF.

This chain joins TRBV6-1 and TRBJ2-7; the match to TRBD1 covers 7 bases. V dropped 3 bases and J dropped 0; count of bases not matched to a gene: 2. The CDR3 contains 14 residues. CDR1 is MNHNS and CDR2 is SASEGT in the germline V gene. For the CDR3, the DNA is TGTGCCAGCAGTGAGGGGACAGACTCCTACGAGCAGTACTTC. This translates into CASSEGTDSYEQYF.

This clonotype was observed many times. This chain links TRBV9 with TRBJ2-2; TRBD2 agrees at 9 bases. This CDR3 comprises 16 residues. Germline V lookup: CDR1 SGDLS, CDR2 YYNGEE. J gave up 0 bases and V 4 bases, and 4 bases lay outside the gene matches. The chain's CDR3 is CASSPRLAANTGELFF. As DNA, the CDR3 is TGTGCCAGCAGCCCCCGACTAGCGGCGAACACCGGGGAGCTGTTTTTT.

This chain connects TRBV27 to TRBJ1-3, with D uncertain. The V and J ends lost 0 bases and 5 bases respectively, with 17 bases between them. CDR3 length: 17 residues. CDR1 is MNHEY, CDR2 SMNVEV, per germline (reference sequence). The CDR3 DNA sequence: TGTGCCAGCAGTTTATCCCGGGCCCTAGGCACTCGAAACACCATATATTTT. Its protein product is CASSLSRALGTRNTIYF.